This entry concerns a single TCR beta chain. This clone's antigen is unknown. It has no much larger one-base neighbor in the sample; base qualities were not kept. The CDR3 numbers 14 residues from cysteine through phenylalanine. Solely the CDR3 DNA is kept, with 42 bases framed from the first base. V loses 6 bases at its end and J loses 4 bases; junction bases beyond the gene matches: 6. From a lookup of the germline V gene, CDR1 and CDR2 are MDHEN and SYDVKM. The data are from a study of patients and donors after allogeneic stem cell transplantation (TCRdb year 2020). The library relied on RT-PCR. The sample was run on a NextSeq 550. TCRdb reanalyzed the raw reads on its own, using fastp at Q25 for trimming and MiXCR for clone calling, and kept in-frame beta chains. A single entry per CDR3 protein holds the most common genes and DNA from its merged rows. Within this sample are about 76,000 distinct CDR3 sequences, with about a quarter of them counted one time only. Approximately 26% of the sample goes to the ten largest clones.

This TCR was recovered from a human donor who was either an allogeneic HSCT recipient or a stem cell or donor lymphocyte infusion donor (not recorded which). It is not recorded whose cells these are; they may come from a transplant donor. The rearrangement joined TRBV28 to TRBJ1-2; TRBD1 agrees with 9 junctional bases. The source material was blood, either unsorted or a sorted T cell fraction (not recorded which). The DNA sequence is TGTGCCAGCAGGAGTGGGACAGGGTCCTATGGCTACACCTTC. This gives the protein CASRSGTGSYGYTF.